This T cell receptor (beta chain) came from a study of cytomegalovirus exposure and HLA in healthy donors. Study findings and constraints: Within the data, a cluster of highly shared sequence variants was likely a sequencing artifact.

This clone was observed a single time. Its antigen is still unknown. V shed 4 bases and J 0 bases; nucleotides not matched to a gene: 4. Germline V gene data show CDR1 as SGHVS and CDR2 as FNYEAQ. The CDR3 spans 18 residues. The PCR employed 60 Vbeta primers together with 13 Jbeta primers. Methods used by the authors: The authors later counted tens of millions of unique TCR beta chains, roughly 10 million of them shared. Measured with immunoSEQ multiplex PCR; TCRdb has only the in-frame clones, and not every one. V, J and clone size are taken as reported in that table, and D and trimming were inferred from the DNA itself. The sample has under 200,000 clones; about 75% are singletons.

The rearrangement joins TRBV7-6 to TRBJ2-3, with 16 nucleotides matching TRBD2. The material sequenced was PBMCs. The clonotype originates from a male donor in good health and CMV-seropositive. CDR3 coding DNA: TGTGCCAGCAGCTCGGGACTAGCGGGGGGGCCAAGCACAGATACGCAGTATTTT. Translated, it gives CASSSGLAGGPSTDTQYF.